This T cell receptor beta chain was profiled in a study of molecular identifiers for immune sequencing clone quantification. Sorting isolated naive CD8 T cells as CD8+CD4-CCR7+CD45RA+ events. MiXCR, run by TCRdb on the PCR reads, gives a single entry per CDR3 protein. The table has 350,000 or so distinct CDR3 sequences, about a fifth seen once. V shed 2 bases, J shed 8 bases, and the junction held 8 bases outside the gene matches. The CDR3 contains 15 residues. Germline CDR1 reads SEHNR; CDR2 reads FQNEAQ (reference sequence). Of note for this clonotype: Its antigen is not identified.

Study results and limitations: More than 98% of effector molecules, versus under 1% of naive-cell molecules, belonged to clones above 20 RNA copies.

The receptor's source is a human donor in good health. Some libraries in this study had Jurkat cell RNA spiked in. The chain couples TRBV7-9 to TRBJ2-1, with 8 bases aligning to TRBD2. The source material was naive CD8+ T cells from blood, with Jurkat cell RNA spiked in. As to subset: FACS-sorted CD8+CD4-CCR7+CD45RA+ naive T cells. The CDR3 reads CASSLCTAGEDEQFF. For the CDR3, the DNA is TGTGCCAGCAGCTTATGTACAGCGGGAGAGGATGAGCAGTTCTTC.